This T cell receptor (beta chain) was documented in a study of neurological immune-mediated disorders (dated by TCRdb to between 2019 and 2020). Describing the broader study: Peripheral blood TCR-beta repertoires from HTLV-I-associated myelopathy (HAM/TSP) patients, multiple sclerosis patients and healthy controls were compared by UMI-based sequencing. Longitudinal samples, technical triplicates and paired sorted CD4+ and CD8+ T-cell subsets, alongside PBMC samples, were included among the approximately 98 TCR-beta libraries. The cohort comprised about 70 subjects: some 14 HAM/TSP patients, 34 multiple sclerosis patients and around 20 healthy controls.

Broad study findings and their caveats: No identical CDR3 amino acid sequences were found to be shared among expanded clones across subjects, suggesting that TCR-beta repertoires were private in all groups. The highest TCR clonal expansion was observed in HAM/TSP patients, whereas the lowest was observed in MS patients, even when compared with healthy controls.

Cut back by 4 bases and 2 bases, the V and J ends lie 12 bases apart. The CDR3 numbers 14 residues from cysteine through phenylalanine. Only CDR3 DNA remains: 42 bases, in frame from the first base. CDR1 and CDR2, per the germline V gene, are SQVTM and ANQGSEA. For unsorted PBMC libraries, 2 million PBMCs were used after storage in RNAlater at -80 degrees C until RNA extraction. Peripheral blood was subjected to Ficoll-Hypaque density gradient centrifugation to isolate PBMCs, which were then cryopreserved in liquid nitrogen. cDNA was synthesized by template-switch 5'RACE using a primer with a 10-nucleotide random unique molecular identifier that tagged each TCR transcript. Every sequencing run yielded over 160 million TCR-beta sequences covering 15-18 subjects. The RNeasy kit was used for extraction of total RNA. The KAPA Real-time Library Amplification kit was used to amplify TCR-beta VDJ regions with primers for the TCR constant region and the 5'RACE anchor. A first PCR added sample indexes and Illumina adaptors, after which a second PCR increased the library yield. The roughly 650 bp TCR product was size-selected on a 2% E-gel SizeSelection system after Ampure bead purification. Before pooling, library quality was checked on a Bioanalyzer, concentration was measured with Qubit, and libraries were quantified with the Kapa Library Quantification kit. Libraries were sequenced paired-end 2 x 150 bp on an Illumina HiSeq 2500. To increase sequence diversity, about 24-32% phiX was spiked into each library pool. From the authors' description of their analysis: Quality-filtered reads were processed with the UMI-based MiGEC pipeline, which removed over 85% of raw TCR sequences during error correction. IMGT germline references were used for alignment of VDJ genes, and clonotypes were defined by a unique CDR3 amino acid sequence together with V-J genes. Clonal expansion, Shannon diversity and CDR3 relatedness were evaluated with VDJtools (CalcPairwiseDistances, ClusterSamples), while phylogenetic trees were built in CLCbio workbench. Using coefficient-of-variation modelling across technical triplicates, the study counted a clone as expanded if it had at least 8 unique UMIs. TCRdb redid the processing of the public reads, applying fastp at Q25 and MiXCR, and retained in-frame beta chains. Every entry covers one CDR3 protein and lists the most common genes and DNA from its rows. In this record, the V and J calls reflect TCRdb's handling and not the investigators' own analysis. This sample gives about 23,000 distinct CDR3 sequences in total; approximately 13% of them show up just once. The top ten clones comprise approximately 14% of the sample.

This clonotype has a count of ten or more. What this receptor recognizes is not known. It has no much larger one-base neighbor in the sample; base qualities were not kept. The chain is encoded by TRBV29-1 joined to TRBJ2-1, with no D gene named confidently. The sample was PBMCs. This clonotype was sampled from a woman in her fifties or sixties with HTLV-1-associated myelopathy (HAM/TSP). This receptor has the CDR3 CSVVVWRTYNEQFF. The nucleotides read TGCAGCGTTGTAGTGTGGCGGACCTACAATGAGCAGTTCTTC.